What follows are 11 T cell receptor beta chains derived from one specimen sequenced in a study of blood T cell repertoires in COVID-19. Repertoires were generated with immunoSEQ multiplex PCR, while TCRdb's copy carries only in-frame clones and drops some. The sample consists of 250,000 to 350,000 clones, 85% to 90% of them appearing once. The sequenced material came from peripheral blood. The receptors derive from a woman aged 25-40 years with COVID-19, enrolled during active disease.

This clone was seen a handful of times. This sequence joins TRBV5-4 and TRBJ1-6; TRBD1 agrees at 7 bases. CDR3 length: 15 residues. Trimming cost V 0 bases and J 5 bases; bases outside gene matches: 2. The germline V gene encodes CDR1 SGHNT and CDR2 YYREEE (reference sequence). The CDR3 coding sequence is TGTGCCAGCAGCTTGGGCGGGACAGATAATTCACCCCTCCACTTT. Amino acid sequence: CASSLGGTDNSPLHF.

The V and J genes are TRBV5-5 and TRBJ1-4; D may be TRBD1 (5 bases). Germline V lookup: CDR1 SGHKS, CDR2 YYEKEE (reference sequence). The CDR3 has 16 amino acids. Trimming stripped 4 bases from V and 5 bases from J, with 18 bases between. CDR3 loop: CASSGQGAGLNEKLFF. DNA of the CDR3: TGTGCCAGCAGCGGCCAAGGGGCAGGTCTAAATGAAAAACTGTTTTTT.

V is TRBV6-1 and J is TRBJ1-5, with D uncertain. The CDR3 is 14 amino acids. Trimming stripped 3 bases from V and 9 bases from J, with 15 bases between. Germline V gene sequence: CDR1 MNHNS, CDR2 SASEGT. CDR3 in amino acids: CASSDLVNLPPQHF. In nucleotides, the CDR3 is TGTGCCAGCAGTGATTTGGTAAACTTGCCGCCCCAGCATTTT.

The chain has TRBV7-9 and TRBJ2-2; D perhaps matches TRBD1 (5 bases). CDR1 and CDR2 from the germline V gene are SEHNR and FQNEAQ (reference sequence). The ends were cut back, 0 bases at V and 3 bases at J, with 8 bases in the middle. The CDR3 length is 15 residues. The CDR3 reads CASSLAGAYTGELFF. CDR3 DNA: TGTGCCAGCAGCTTAGCAGGGGCGTACACCGGGGAGCTGTTTTTT.

The rearrangement joins TRBV2 to TRBJ2-4, with D tentatively TRBD2 (6 bases). CDR3 size: 16 residues. Germline CDR1 and CDR2: SNHLY and FYNNEI. Trimming shortened V by 1 base and J by 3 bases, and 13 bases separated the two germline ends. DNA of the CDR3: TGTGCCAGCAGTGAAGGTCTAGCGCTTTACAAAAACATTCAGTACTTC. Its translation is CASSEGLALYKNIQYF.

The chain joins TRBV7-2 to TRBJ1-2; maybe TRBD1 (5 bases). The length of the CDR3 is 19 residues. V lost 5 bases and J 5 bases, leaving 30 bases between the germline ends. From germline, CDR1 is SGHTA and CDR2 FQGNSA. The CDR3, as DNA: TGTGCCAGCAGCGCATCCGGAGGGGAAGGTTTAACGGCTCGGTATGGCTACACCTTC. Translation: CASSASGGEGLTARYGYTF.

The chain recombines TRBV11-2 with TRBJ1-2; tentatively, D is TRBD1 (5 bases). Germline CDR1 SGHAT, CDR2 FQNNGV. V shed 2 bases and J shed 7 bases, with 8 bases lying between them. CDR3 length equals 12 residues. The CDR3 coding sequence is TGTGCCAGCAGCTTACAGGGTACTGGCTACACCTTC. Translated: CASSLQGTGYTF.

The V gene is TRBV6-5, the J gene TRBJ1-3; a weak D match, TRBD1 (5 bases). Germline V gene data show CDR1 as MNHEY and CDR2 as SVGAGI. Trimming pared 2 bases from V and 0 bases from J, leaving 11 bases between. The CDR3 runs to 16 residues. The CDR3 is CASSYQTDRSGNTIYF. CDR3 bases: TGTGCCAGCAGTTACCAGACAGACCGCTCTGGAAACACCATATATTTT.

The V gene is TRBV27, the J gene TRBJ1-6; possibly TRBD1 for D (6 bases). V shed 3 bases and J shed 8 bases, with 14 bases lying between them. The germline V gene has CDR1 MNHEY and CDR2 SMNVEV (reference sequence). The CDR3 is made up of 15 amino acids. The CDR3, as DNA: TGTGCCAGCAGTTTGAATGGACAGTACTATTCACCCCTCCACTTT. Translation gives CASSLNGQYYSPLHF.

This clone was seen just once. The rearrangement uses TRBV11-3 and TRBJ1-1, with no clear D. This CDR3 contains 13 residues. Per germline, CDR1 SGHNT and CDR2 YENEEA. V was cut by 2 bases and J by 2 bases, with 6 bases left in between. The CDR3 is CASSLLANTEAFF. The CDR3, as DNA: TGTGCCAGCAGCTTATTGGCTAACACTGAAGCTTTCTTT.

The DNA of the CDR3 is TGTGCCAGCTTCGACAGGGCCCTCACTGAAGCTTTCTTT. Translation: CASFDRALTEAFF. V and J are TRBV25-1 and TRBJ1-1, with TRBD1 matching over 7 bases. The length of the CDR3 is 13 residues. Germline V gene data show CDR1 as MGHDK and CDR2 as SYGVNS. J gave up 4 bases and V 8 bases, and 7 bases lay outside the gene matches.